The 7 T cell receptor beta chains below come from one sample, sequenced in a study of blood T cell repertoires in COVID-19. The repertoire was sequenced with immunoSEQ multiplex PCR; TCRdb's copy has only in-frame clones and lacks some. Counted here are around 78,000 clones, 82% occurring once; the ten biggest clones make up 18%. Sequenced material: peripheral blood. These receptors all stem from a human donor in a cohort sampled during active COVID-19.

This chain links TRBV5-1 with TRBJ1-4; D possibly corresponds to TRBD1 (5 bases). There are 14 residues in the CDR3. The germline CDR1 and CDR2 sequences are SGHRS and YFSETQ. Between the trimmed V and J ends, which lost 5 bases and 7 bases, there was a span of 15 bases. The DNA of the CDR3 is TGCGCCAGCAGATCAGGGATGATAGGTGAAAAACTGTTTTTT. Its translation is CASRSGMIGEKLFF. Using reference TRBV5-1 and TRBJ1-4 for the parts outside the CDR3, the full variable domain is KAGVTQTPRYLIKTRGQQVTLSCSPISGHRSVSWYQQTPGQGLQFLFEYFSETQRNKGNFPGRFSGRQFSNSRSEMNVSTLELGDSALYLCASRSGMIGEKLFFGSGTQLSVL.

This chain connects TRBV7-9 to TRBJ1-1; TRBD1 is a possible D gene (5 bases). V shed 4 bases and J shed 1 base, with 7 bases lying between them. CDR1 is SEHNR and CDR2 is FQNEAQ in the germline V gene (reference sequence). The CDR3 runs to 13 residues. The CDR3 sequence: CASSSDRNTEAFF. The CDR3 region has the DNA TGTGCCAGCAGCTCAGACAGGAACACTGAAGCTTTCTTT.

This clone was found a few times. This chain links TRBV7-2 with TRBJ2-3; TRBD2 agrees at 8 bases. The CDR3 loop spans 15 amino acids. With 5 bases clipped from V and 5 bases from J, the junction kept 9 bases outside the gene matches. Germline V CDR1 and CDR2: SGHTA, FQGNSA. CDR3 sequence: CASSLNSGGRDTQYF. DNA of the CDR3: TGTGCCAGCAGCCTAAATTCGGGGGGGCGAGATACGCAGTATTTT.

This clone has a handful of counts. This rearrangement joins TRBV6-6 to TRBJ1-3, with no clear D. Germline V gene lookup returns CDR1 MNHNY and CDR2 SVGAGI (reference sequence). Trimming removed 5 bases from V and 4 bases from J, with 6 bases in between. The CDR3 is 12 amino acids. This chain's CDR3 is CASSNQGNTIYF. The CDR3 coding sequence is TGTGCCAGCAGTAATCAAGGAAACACCATATATTTT.

The table lists this clone with a count of one. This chain joins TRBV5-1 and TRBJ2-7; possibly TRBD1 for D (6 bases). Trimming removed 4 bases from V and 0 bases from J, with 11 bases in between. This CDR3 has 14 amino acids. Per the germline V gene, CDR1 is SGHRS and CDR2 is YFSETQ. The CDR3 region has the DNA TGCGCCAGCAGCAACCCACAGGGCTCCTACGAGCAGTACTTC. Residues: CASSNPQGSYEQYF.

This clone has only one observation. The rearrangement links TRBV6-5 to TRBJ2-3, with D hard to call. In germline, CDR1 is MNHEY, CDR2 SVGAGI. V was trimmed by 8 bases and J by 0 bases, leaving 9 bases between them. The CDR3 sequence is 13 residues long. The DNA of the CDR3 is TGTGCCAGCGCGAAGAGAAGCACAGATACGCAGTATTTT. It translates to CASAKRSTDTQYF.

The sample holds one count of this clone. The chain has TRBV5-1 and TRBJ1-1, with no clear D. Germline CDR1 SGHRS, CDR2 YFSETQ. V lost 1 base, J lost 2 bases, and 6 bases lay in between. The CDR3 has 13 amino acids. The CDR3 reads CASSLSPNTEAFF. CDR3 nucleotides: TGCGCCAGCAGCTTGAGCCCCAACACTGAAGCTTTCTTT.